A selection of T cell receptor beta chains follows, all from one sample in a study of CD8 T cells in Susac syndrome. MiXCR, applied by TCRdb to the immunoSEQ multiplex PCR reads, yields one record per CDR3 protein. The table records roughly 300,000 distinct CDR3 sequences, about 85% of them present only once. The sample taken for sequencing was CD8+ T cells from PBMCs. The source of these receptors is a human donor with multiple sclerosis. The CDR3 runs from the conserved cysteine through the conserved F or W. Fields, in order: V gene, clone size, J gene, D gene, CDR3 DNA, CDR3 protein. A D gene is named only where the DNA matches it firmly. Size tells how often a clone was seen (once, few, many) or the class of an expanded clone, and some rows leave it out.

>TRBV5-4|NA|TRBJ2-1|TRBD2
TGTGCCAGCAGCTTGACTAGCGGGAGGCCGAGCTCCTACAATGAGCAGTTCTTC
CASSLTSGRPSSYNEQFF
>TRBV7-2|NA|TRBJ2-5|NA
TGTGCCAGCAGCTTAGGCGGACAGTGGGGGTCAGAGACCCAGTACTTC
CASSLGGQWGSETQYF
>TRBV10-3|NA|TRBJ2-5|TRBD2
TGTGCCATCAGTGAGTCGCTAGCGGGAGGGCCAGGTCGAGAGACCCAGTACTTC
CAISESLAGGPGRETQYF
>TRBV9|NA|TRBJ2-1|TRBD2
TGTGCCAGCAGCGTGACTAGCGGGCCCGGACAGTTCTTC
CASSVTSGPGQFF
>TRBV2|NA|TRBJ2-7|TRBD2
TGTGCCAGCAGCCAGGGACTAGCGGACCTCTACGAGCAGTACTTC
CASSQGLADLYEQYF
>TRBV7-9|once|TRBJ2-5|TRBD1
TGTGCCAGCAGCTTAGTGGCAGGGGGCGAAAAGACCCAGTACTTC
CASSLVAGGEKTQYF
>TRBV12-3/TRBV12-4|NA|TRBJ2-7|NA
TGTGCCAGCAGTTTATTCAACACCTACGAGCAGTACTTC
CASSLFNTYEQYF
>TRBV25-1|NA|TRBJ2-6|NA
TGTGCCAGCAGTGGCAGAAAGGGGGCTGGGGCCAACGTCCTGACTTTC
CASSGRKGAGANVLTF
>TRBV4-1|NA|TRBJ2-1|NA
TGCGCCAGCAGCCCGGGGCCCTTTTCCGATGAGCAGTTCTTC
CASSPGPFSDEQFF
>TRBV14|NA|TRBJ2-4|NA
TGTGCCAGCAGCCAAGTAGGGCGGGAAGTGAAAAACATTCAGTACTTC
CASSQVGREVKNIQYF
>TRBV27|NA|TRBJ2-7|TRBD2
TGTGCCAGCAGTTTTGGGAGCGGGGGCGCAACCTACGAGCAGTACTTC
CASSFGSGGATYEQYF
>TRBV12-3/TRBV12-4|NA|TRBJ2-3|NA
TGTGCCAGCAGTCACGGGGGACGGGATACGCAGTATTTT
CASSHGGRDTQYF
>TRBV11-2|few|TRBJ2-7|NA
TGTGCCAGCAGCTTAACCCCGGACGAGCAGTACTTC
CASSLTPDEQYF
>TRBV27|NA|TRBJ2-5|TRBD2
TGTGCCAGCAGTTTCTTTCCGGGACTAGCGAATAGGACCCAGTACTTC
CASSFFPGLANRTQYF
>TRBV6-5|few|TRBJ2-7|TRBD2
TGTGCCAGCAGTTATAGCCAACAGCGGGAGTGGTACGAGCAGTACTTC
CASSYSQQREWYEQYF
>TRBV5-1|NA|TRBJ2-2|NA
TGCGCCAGCAGCCTGACTCTTTCGAACACCGGGGAGCTGTTTTTT
CASSLTLSNTGELFF
>TRBV5-6|NA|TRBJ1-4|NA
TGTGCCAGCAGCGTGGGAGGTTCTGGTAATGAAAAACTGTTTTTT
CASSVGGSGNEKLFF
>TRBV7-9|NA|TRBJ1-6|NA
TGTGCCAGCAGGGTAGATAATTCACCCCTCCACTTT
CASRVDNSPLHF
>TRBV20-1|few|TRBJ2-7|TRBD2
TGCAGTGCTATTAGCGGGCAACAGTACTTC
CSAISGQQYF
>TRBV29-1|NA|TRBJ2-7|TRBD1
TGCAGCGTTGAGGGACAGGGTTTCTACGAGCAGTACTTC
CSVEGQGFYEQYF
>TRBV20-1|NA|TRBJ2-7|NA
TGCAGTGCTAGGGGGACCGACTCCTACGAGCAGTACTTC
CSARGTDSYEQYF
>TRBV20-1|NA|TRBJ2-1|NA
TGCAGTGCTAGAGATTTATCTAGCTTAGCCTACAATGAGCAGTTCTTC
CSARDLSSLAYNEQFF
>TRBV29-1|NA|TRBJ2-1|NA
TGCAGCGTTGTCCGAAGACAAGACTACAATGAGCAGTTCTTC
CSVVRRQDYNEQFF
>TRBV28|few|TRBJ2-7|NA
TGTGCCAGCAGTCCCCTACAGGGAATCTACGAGCAGTACTTC
CASSPLQGIYEQYF
>TRBV28|NA|TRBJ2-7|TRBD1
TGTGCCAGCAGTCATGACAGGGTCTCCTACGAGCAGTACTTC
CASSHDRVSYEQYF
>TRBV24-1|NA|TRBJ2-5|NA
TGTGCCACCAGTGACCCTGTACTCGGGACCCAGTACTTC
CATSDPVLGTQYF
>TRBV9|NA|TRBJ2-7|NA
TGTGCCAGCAGCGCAGAGGGTTACTACTACGAGCAGTACTTC
CASSAEGYYYEQYF
>TRBV4-1|NA|TRBJ2-2|NA
TGCGCCAGCAGCCAAGACATGGGGCTTCTGTTTTTT
CASSQDMGLLFF
>TRBV20-1|NA|TRBJ2-7|TRBD2
TGCAGTGCCGTCCTCCCCCCAGCGGGAGGGCCCTACGAGCAGTACTTC
CSAVLPPAGGPYEQYF
>TRBV6-1|NA|TRBJ2-1|TRBD2
TGTGCCAGCAGTGAAGGACTAGCGGGAGGGTTCTTC
CASSEGLAGGFF
>TRBV27|NA|TRBJ2-4|NA
TGTGCCAGCAGTTCAAGTCGGGGGCCCTCCAAAAACATTCAGTACTTC
CASSSSRGPSKNIQYF
>TRBV7-8|NA|TRBJ2-1|TRBD1
TGTGCCAGCAGCTCGGGACAGAACAATGAGCAGTTCTTC
CASSSGQNNEQFF
>TRBV7-9|once|TRBJ2-1|NA
TGTGCCAGCAGCTCGGGGGACATCCCCTACAATGAGCAGTTCTTC
CASSSGDIPYNEQFF
>TRBV19|NA|TRBJ2-7|TRBD2
TGTGCCAGCAGTCTAGCGGTCTCCTACGAGCAGTACTTC
CASSLAVSYEQYF
>TRBV5-5|NA|TRBJ2-1|TRBD2
TGTGCCAGCAGCAGCCGACTAGCGGGAGCGGGGCATGAGCAGTTCTTC
CASSSRLAGAGHEQFF
>TRBV27|NA|TRBJ2-3|TRBD2
TGTGCCAGCAGCGACGGGGGGGATACGCAGTATTTT
CASSDGGDTQYF
>TRBV12-3/TRBV12-4|NA|TRBJ2-7|NA
TGTGCCAGCAGTTTACGGAGTGCCTCCTACGAGCAGTACTTC
CASSLRSASYEQYF
>TRBV4-1|NA|TRBJ2-1|NA
TGCGCCAGCAGCCAAGGGCCTAGCCCTACCTACAATGAGCAGTTCTTC
CASSQGPSPTYNEQFF
>TRBV29-1|NA|TRBJ2-1|NA
TGCAGCGTTGAAGGGGCGACGAGGTCCTACAATGAGCAGTTCTTC
CSVEGATRSYNEQFF
>TRBV7-2|NA|TRBJ2-1|TRBD2
TGTGCCAGCAGCCCGCGGGCTAGCGGGAGGGCCCTTGAGCAGTTCTTC
CASSPRASGRALEQFF
>TRBV12-3/TRBV12-4|NA|TRBJ1-2|NA
TGTGCCAGCAGTTTTTTAGCTAACTATGGCTACACCTTC
CASSFLANYGYTF
>TRBV4-1|NA|TRBJ1-5|NA
TGCGCCAGCAGCCAAGGACCGAGGACAAGGAGTGGCAATCAGCCCCAGCATTTT
CASSQGPRTRSGNQPQHF
>TRBV5-1|NA|TRBJ1-5|NA
TGCGCCAGCAGCTTGGCGCAGGGCCAACAGCCCCAGCATTTT
CASSLAQGQQPQHF
>TRBV12-3/TRBV12-4|NA|TRBJ2-3|TRBD2
TGTGCCAGCAGTTTAGGACTAGCGGGACCCGATACGCAGTATTTT
CASSLGLAGPDTQYF
>TRBV5-1|NA|TRBJ2-7|TRBD2
TGCGCCCGCAATCATGGGGGGGTAGGCGGATACTCCTACGAGCAGTACTTC
CARNHGGVGGYSYEQYF
>TRBV27|few|TRBJ2-7|TRBD2
TGTGCCAGCAGCGTGGCGGGAGGGCTGGGAGAGCAGTACTTC
CASSVAGGLGEQYF
>TRBV27|NA|TRBJ2-1|TRBD2
TGTGCCAGCAGTTTCCTACTAGCGGGAGGTCCAGAAGAGCAGTTCTTC
CASSFLLAGGPEEQFF
>TRBV6-5|once|TRBJ1-2|NA
TGTGCCAGCAGTTACCAGCGTCCCAGCCGCATCTATGGCTACACCTTC
CASSYQRPSRIYGYTF
>TRBV29-1|NA|TRBJ1-2|NA
TGCAGCGTTGAGAGTCGGCAAGGAGAGTGGAGGGGCTACACCTTC
CSVESRQGEWRGYTF
>TRBV25-1|NA|TRBJ2-5|NA
TGTAAGAGGGTGGGAGAGACCCAGTACTTC
CKRVGETQYF
>TRBV27|once|TRBJ1-2|TRBD1
TGTGCCAGCAGTGGAGACAGGGTTGGTGGCTACACCTTC
CASSGDRVGGYTF
>TRBV12-3/TRBV12-4|NA|TRBJ1-1|NA
TGTGCCAGCACTCTGTCGGGGTTGAACACTGAAGCTTTCTTT
CASTLSGLNTEAFF
>TRBV28|NA|TRBJ1-1|NA
TGTGCCAGCAGTTTTTTTGGCACTGAAGCTTTCTTT
CASSFFGTEAFF
>TRBV7-8|NA|TRBJ2-3|NA
TGTGCCAGCAGCTTAGAGGACGGGGGTCCAGATACGCAGTATTTT
CASSLEDGGPDTQYF
>TRBV2|NA|TRBJ1-5|NA
TGTGCCAGCAGCGACACGGGGCACTTAGGGAGTCAGCCCCAGCATTTT
CASSDTGHLGSQPQHF